Following are 12 T cell receptor beta chains from one sample sequenced in a study of blood T cell repertoires in COVID-19. The repertoire was sequenced with immunoSEQ multiplex PCR; TCRdb's copy has only in-frame clones and lacks some. The sample yields 210,000 or so clones, 75% to 90% seen once. The sequencing input was peripheral blood. The receptors derive from a human donor in a cohort sampled during active COVID-19.

The genes are TRBV7-3 and TRBJ2-7, with D maybe TRBD2 (6 bases). The CDR3 runs 14 residues. The germline V gene has CDR1 SGHTA and CDR2 FQGTGA. The V end lost 2 bases, the J end lost 3 bases, and 11 bases lay between the germline ends. CDR3 loop: CASSLGGKLYEQYF. In DNA, the CDR3 is TGTGCCAGCAGCTTAGGGGGGAAACTCTACGAGCAGTACTTC.

J is TRBJ1-4 and V is TRBV15, with D possibly TRBD1 on 5 matching bases. From germline, CDR1 is LNHNV and CDR2 YYDKDF (reference sequence). This CDR3 region has 14 residues. The germline V and J ends were trimmed by 3 bases and 6 bases, with 11 bases remaining between them. CDR3 region: CATSSKGGDEKLFF. CDR3 sequence (DNA): TGTGCCACCAGCAGCAAAGGAGGGGATGAAAAACTGTTTTTT.

This chain uses TRBV18 with TRBJ2-2, with D possibly being TRBD1 (7 bases). This CDR3 contains 15 residues. Deletions cut 6 bases from V and 5 bases from J, with 16 bases between. Germline CDR1 is KGHSH and CDR2 is LQKENI. The CDR3 loop is CASSARQGGTGELFF. Here the CDR3 DNA reads TGTGCCAGCTCTGCGAGACAGGGAGGAACCGGGGAGCTGTTTTTT.

The genes are TRBV7-2 and TRBJ2-5, with D maybe TRBD1 (6 bases). The CDR3 spans 15 residues. Deletions cut 5 bases from V and 7 bases from J, with 20 bases between. The germline gives CDR1 SGHTA, CDR2 FQGNSA. This CDR3 reads CASSPGHGRFVTQYF. CDR3 DNA sequence: TGTGCCAGCAGCCCGGGACATGGACGATTCGTGACCCAGTACTTC.

This clone was seen just once. The chain recombines TRBV5-8 with TRBJ2-6; 7 positions agree with TRBD1. There are 18 residues in the CDR3. Germline V CDR1 and CDR2: SGHTS, YDEGEE. V gave up 4 bases and J gave up 0 bases; unmatched junction bases: 10. CDR3 loop: CASSTGTVINSGANVLTF. The CDR3 region has the DNA TGTGCCAGCAGCACCGGGACAGTCATCAACTCTGGGGCCAACGTCCTGACTTTC.

The rearrangement joins TRBV28 to TRBJ1-1; D gene unclear. This CDR3 spans 13 amino acids. With 6 bases removed from V and 1 base from J, the gap between germline ends came to 9 bases. CDR1 is MDHEN and CDR2 is SYDVKM in the germline V gene. The CDR3 nucleotides are TGTGCCAGCAGCATAGAAGCGAACACTGAAGCTTTCTTT. Its translation is CASSIEANTEAFF.

This rearrangement joins TRBV18 to TRBJ2-7, with 13 positions matching TRBD2. V lost 2 bases to trimming and J lost 6 bases; unmatched junction nucleotides: 4. Germline V gives CDR1 KGHSH, CDR2 LQKENI. The CDR3 loop spans 15 amino acids. The CDR3 region is CASSPEGLAGTEQYF. CDR3 sequence (DNA): TGTGCCAGCTCACCAGAGGGACTAGCGGGGACCGAGCAGTACTTC.

V usage is TRBV28 and J usage is TRBJ2-7; 14 bases agree with TRBD2. The CDR3 consists of 15 residues. The V and J ends lost 5 bases and 3 bases, in that order; junction bases with no gene match: 3. The germline gives CDR1 MDHEN, CDR2 SYDVKM. CDR3 loop: CASSPGTSGSYEQYF. The CDR3 DNA is TGTGCCAGCAGTCCGGGGACTAGCGGGAGCTACGAGCAGTACTTC.

The chain carries TRBV7-8 and TRBJ2-1, with 10 nucleotides matching TRBD2. Germline CDR1 is SGHVS and CDR2 is FQNEAQ. This CDR3 has 15 amino acids. V was pared by 2 bases and J by 10 bases, with 8 bases of the junction left unmatched. The CDR3 is CASSLRSGGEREQFF. The DNA for the CDR3 is TGTGCCAGCAGCTTAAGGAGCGGGGGGGAAAGAGAGCAGTTCTTC.

This chain connects TRBV9 to TRBJ2-1; TRBD2 might be the D (6 bases). Trimming pared 4 bases from V and 7 bases from J, leaving 15 bases between. The V gene's germline CDR1 is SGDLS and CDR2 YYNGEE. The CDR3 covers 14 residues. The CDR3 DNA is TGTGCCAGCAGCCCCCGGGGCCGGGGGAATGAGCAGTTCTTC. This translates into CASSPRGRGNEQFF.

The rearrangement uses TRBV5-4 and TRBJ2-7, with a weak D call TRBD2 (5 bases). CDR1 and CDR2 (germline): SGHNT, YYREEE (reference sequence). V lost 2 bases to trimming and J lost 0 bases, with 12 bases between them. The CDR3 loop spans 15 amino acids. The CDR3: CASSFTGLDSYEQYF. CDR3 nucleotide sequence: TGTGCCAGCAGCTTCACGGGGTTAGACTCCTACGAGCAGTACTTC.

The chain recombines TRBV6-2 or TRBV6-3 with TRBJ2-5; D not certain. CDR3 length: 13 amino acids. V lost 5 bases to trimming and J lost 5 bases, with 12 bases between them. Germline loops: CDR1 MNHEY, CDR2 SVGEGT. The DNA of the CDR3 is TGTGCCAGCAGTGGATCTAGAAGCGAGACCCAGTACTTC. Its translation is CASSGSRSETQYF.